One and the same sample provided the 17 T cell receptor beta chains below, sequenced in a study of technical replicates of blood from several donors. Only in-frame clones appear in the TCRdb table, and some are missing; sequencing was by immunoSEQ multiplex PCR. The table records just over 95,000 clones, approximately 95% of them present only once. The sequenced sample consisted of T cells isolated from PBMCs. The origin of the receptors is a human donor in good health.

The rearrangement joins TRBV30 to TRBJ1-2, with D unresolved. This CDR3 has 11 residues. Germline V gene data show CDR1 as GTSNPN and CDR2 as SVGIG (reference sequence). V lost 2 bases to trimming and J lost 4 bases, with 5 bases between them. The CDR3 loop is CAWSISYGYTF. In DNA, the CDR3 is TGTGCCTGGAGTATCAGCTATGGCTACACCTTC. The complete variable domain, with remaining parts taken from reference TRBV30 and TRBJ1-2, reads SQTIHQWPATLVQPVGSPLSLECTVEGTSNPNLYWYRQAAGRGLQLLFYSVGIGQISSEVPQNLSASRPQDRQFILSSKKLLLSDSGFYLCAWSISYGYTFGSGTRLTVV.

The DNA of the CDR3 is TGTGCCAGCAGTAAAGCGGTCGTTACAGATACGCAGTATTTT. Protein: CASSKAVVTDTQYF. The chain couples TRBV6-6 to TRBJ2-3; D might be TRBD2 (5 bases). The germline CDR1 and CDR2 sequences are MNHNY and SVGAGI (reference sequence). This CDR3 contains 14 residues. V lost 5 bases and J lost 3, with 12 bases in between.

The chain's CDR3 is CASKGHNTDTQYF. The DNA for the CDR3 is TGTGCCAGCAAGGGACACAACACAGATACGCAGTATTTT. The V gene is TRBV6-4, the J gene TRBJ2-3, with D possibly TRBD1 on 6 matching bases. The CDR3 covers 13 residues. CDR1 is MRHNA, CDR2 SNTAGT, per germline. V dropped 7 bases and J dropped 2 bases, with 10 bases sitting between them.

The chain employs TRBV9 and TRBJ1-5, with D possibly matching TRBD1 (5 bases). CDR3 length: 18 residues. From germline, CDR1 is SGDLS and CDR2 YYNGEE. Between the trimmed V and J ends, which lost 0 bases and 4 bases, there was a span of 20 bases. The CDR3 here is CASSVGTGTDLDNQPQHF. The CDR3 DNA follows: TGTGCCAGCAGCGTAGGCACCGGGACTGACCTAGATAATCAGCCCCAGCATTTT. Based on the CDR3 plus reference TRBV9 and TRBJ1-5, the full variable domain is DSGVTQTPKHLITATGQRVTLRCSPRSGDLSVYWYQQSLDQGLQFLIQYYNGEERAKGNILERFSAQQFPDLHSELNLSSLELGDSALYFCASSVGTGTDLDNQPQHFGDGTRLSIL.

The chain carries TRBV10-2 and TRBJ2-3; TRBD2 agrees at 10 bases. This CDR3 has 19 residues. J lost 4 bases, V lost 3 bases, and 16 bases had no gene match. Germline CDR1 WSHSY, CDR2 SAAADI. CDR3 DNA: TGCGCCAGCAGTGACGTGATAGCGGGAGGCCTCCAAGATTCAGATACGCAGTATTTT. Translated: CASSDVIAGGLQDSDTQYF.

V usage is TRBV10-3 and J usage is TRBJ2-3, with TRBD2 matching 11 bases. The CDR3 is 15 amino acids. The ends lost 6 bases at V and 4 bases at J; junction bases unmatched: 6. Germline CDR1 and CDR2: ENHRY and SYGVKD. The CDR3 DNA reads as TGTGCCATCAGGCAACTAGCGGGAGACCCAGATACGCAGTATTTT. Protein sequence: CAIRQLAGDPDTQYF.

This clone came up once. The gene calls are TRBV6-4 and TRBJ2-1, with TRBD2 identical over 8 bases. CDR3 length equals 18 residues. With V trimmed by 0 bases and J by 1 base, 8 bases remained unmatched. Germline CDR1 and CDR2: MRHNA and SNTAGT. The CDR3 sequence is CASSDSVGRGVSYNEQFF. In DNA form, the CDR3 reads TGTGCCAGCAGTGACTCGGTGGGGCGGGGGGTATCCTACAATGAGCAGTTCTTC.

CDR3 sequence: CASSSGQTQETQYF. The CDR3 DNA is TGTGCCAGCAGTTCAGGACAGACCCAAGAGACCCAGTACTTC. The rearrangement links TRBV28 to TRBJ2-5, with a tentative D call TRBD1 (6 bases). From germline, CDR1 is MDHEN and CDR2 SYDVKM. The CDR3 totals 14 residues. V lost 4 bases to trimming and J lost 1 base, with 10 bases between them. Complete variable domain (other parts from reference TRBV28 and TRBJ2-5): DVKVTQSSRYLVKRTGEKVFLECVQDMDHENMFWYRQDPGLGLRLIYFSYDVKMKEKGDIPEGYSVSREKKERFSLILESASTNQTSMYLCASSSGQTQETQYFGPGTRLLVL.

The rearrangement links TRBV9 to TRBJ2-7; 7 positions match TRBD1. Losses at the gene ends were 4 bases for V and 2 bases for J; bases not matched to a gene: 6. This CDR3 comprises 14 residues. The V gene's germline CDR1 is SGDLS and CDR2 YYNGEE. CDR3 nucleotides: TGTGCCAGCAGCCTCCGGGACAGTACCTACGAGCAGTACTTC. This codes for CASSLRDSTYEQYF. Looking up the rest from reference TRBV9 and TRBJ2-7 gives the full variable domain: DSGVTQTPKHLITATGQRVTLRCSPRSGDLSVYWYQQSLDQGLQFLIQYYNGEERAKGNILERFSAQQFPDLHSELNLSSLELGDSALYFCASSLRDSTYEQYFGPGTRLTVT.

The gene calls are TRBV4-1 and TRBJ2-1, with TRBD1 matching over 8 bases. J was trimmed by 0 bases and V by 1 base; bases with no gene match: 14. CDR1 is MGHRA, CDR2 YSYEKL, per germline. This CDR3 region has 20 residues. The DNA for the CDR3 is TGCGCCAGCAGCCAAGGGGGCAGGGGGCGAACACACCTCTCCTACAATGAGCAGTTCTTC. Translated, it gives CASSQGGRGRTHLSYNEQFF.

The V call is TRBV7-2, the J call TRBJ1-5; D is possibly TRBD1 (6 bases). Germline V lookup: CDR1 SGHTA, CDR2 FQGNSA. The CDR3 contains 16 residues. V was trimmed by 1 base and J by 3 bases, leaving 13 bases between them. CDR3 protein: CASSLDLQGHNQPQHF. The CDR3, as DNA: TGTGCCAGCAGCTTAGATCTACAGGGCCACAATCAGCCCCAGCATTTT.

This chain links TRBV5-1 with TRBJ1-1; D is undetermined. Per the germline V gene, CDR1 is SGHRS and CDR2 is YFSETQ. The CDR3 is made up of 14 amino acids. V lost 0 bases and J 2 bases, leaving 8 bases between the germline ends. The CDR3 region has the DNA TGCGCCAGCAGCTTGGGGGCCGGAAACACTGAAGCTTTCTTT. Translation gives CASSLGAGNTEAFF.

V gene TRBV6-1 combines with J gene TRBJ1-2, with D perhaps TRBD1 (5 bases). Trimming took 3 bases from V and 4 from J, leaving 9 bases between them. The germline V gene has CDR1 MNHNS and CDR2 SASEGT. This CDR3 comprises 13 residues. The CDR3 is CASSDIGAYGYTF. DNA of the CDR3: TGTGCCAGCAGTGATATAGGGGCCTATGGCTACACCTTC.

This clone was counted once. This sequence joins TRBV6-1 and TRBJ1-2; no clear D gene. Trimming took off 7 bases at V and 8 bases at J, with 23 bases between the two ends. The CDR3 runs 15 residues. Germline V lookup: CDR1 MNHNS, CDR2 SASEGT. The CDR3 DNA is TGTGCCAGCATTGAGGGAGGTACACTTACGAAAGGCTACACCTTC. The encoded protein is CASIEGGTLTKGYTF.

This clone was seen a handful of times. The chain uses TRBV6-1 and TRBJ2-7; 7 bases match TRBD2. CDR1 and CDR2 (germline): MNHNS, SASEGT. The CDR3 covers 14 residues. V shed 6 bases, J shed 2 bases, and the junction held 7 bases outside the gene matches. CDR3 loop: CASRLGGGPYEQYF. DNA for the CDR3: TGTGCCAGCAGGTTGGGGGGAGGGCCCTACGAGCAGTACTTC.

CDR3 DNA sequence: TGCGCCAGCAGGTCACAACCCCTCACCGGGGAGCTGTTTTTT. This sequence encodes CASRSQPLTGELFF. The chain uses TRBV5-1 and TRBJ2-2; the D is unclear. Germline V gene lookup returns CDR1 SGHRS and CDR2 YFSETQ. The CDR3 runs to 14 residues. V gave up 5 bases and J gave up 4 bases, with 12 bases separating them. Based on the CDR3 plus reference TRBV5-1 and TRBJ2-2, the full variable domain is KAGVTQTPRYLIKTRGQQVTLSCSPISGHRSVSWYQQTPGQGLQFLFEYFSETQRNKGNFPGRFSGRQFSNSRSEMNVSTLELGDSALYLCASRSQPLTGELFFGEGSRLTVL.

Details on this clone: Other DNA sequences within the sample encode an identical CDR3. The J gene is TRBJ2-5, the V gene TRBV6-5; perhaps TRBD2 as D (6 bases). V dropped 0 bases and J dropped 4 bases, with 9 bases sitting between them. The CDR3 sequence is 14 residues long. Germline V gives CDR1 MNHEY, CDR2 SVGAGI. The CDR3 loop reads CASSYSGRGETQYF. In DNA, the CDR3 is TGTGCCAGCAGTTACTCGGGGCGGGGAGAGACCCAGTACTTC.